These T cell receptor beta chains were read from a single sample in a study of Ad26.COV2.S vaccination and SARS-CoV-2 variants. TCRdb's table, derived via immunoSEQ multiplex PCR, lists solely in-frame clones and lacks some. The data show fewer than 900,000 clones, roughly 90% seen once. The sequenced sample was peripheral blood, obtained in a trial of Ad26.COV2.S vaccine versus placebo. These receptors were obtained from a person aged 18-60 years who received the Ad26.COV2.S COVID-19 vaccine or a placebo. The CDR3 runs from the conserved cysteine through the conserved F or W. Each record gives: V gene, clone size, J gene, D gene, CDR3 DNA, CDR3 protein. A D gene is named only where the DNA matches it firmly. The size field is filled for only some rows; it gives once, few, many or a size class.

TRBV29-1	few	TRBJ1-2	TRBD1	TGCAGCGTCAGAAACCTCGGGACAGGGGATGACTATGGCTACACCTTC	CSVRNLGTGDDYGYTF
TRBV19	-	TRBJ1-3	-	TGTGCCAGTAGTTCGGGGGGACTTCACTCTGGAAACACCATATATTTT	CASSSGGLHSGNTIYF
TRBV9	-	TRBJ2-1	-	TGTGCCAGCAGCGCGGGACTTTTCAATGAGCAGTTCTTC	CASSAGLFNEQFF
TRBV6-5	once	TRBJ1-1	-	TGTGCCAGCAGTTACTCAGGTTCTATGAACACTGAAGCTTTCTTT	CASSYSGSMNTEAFF
TRBV3-1/TRBV3-2	-	TRBJ2-3	-	TGTGCCTCTGCGCCCTCCGGGGCGGATACGCAGTATTTT	CASAPSGADTQYF
TRBV5-1	-	TRBJ2-5	-	TGCGCCAGCAGCTTTGATATTTCCTTGGCCCAAGAGACCCAGTACTTC	CASSFDISLAQETQYF
TRBV6-5	-	TRBJ2-7	-	TGTGCCAGCATAGGAGGGATCTCCTACGAGCAGTACTTC	CASIGGISYEQYF
TRBV7-9	once	TRBJ1-4	-	TGTGCCAGCAGCCTAACTAATGAAAAACTGTTTTTT	CASSLTNEKLFF
TRBV2	once	TRBJ1-6	-	TGTGCCAGCAGTACTCGGTCCTATAATTCACCCCTCCACTTT	CASSTRSYNSPLHF
TRBV18	-	TRBJ2-5	-	TGTGCCAGCTCACCCGCATCTGGAGGGCCAAAGACCCAGTACTTC	CASSPASGGPKTQYF
TRBV15	-	TRBJ1-2	-	TGTGCCACCAGCAGGGTCCCGACAGAAACGTATGGCTACACCTTC	CATSRVPTETYGYTF
TRBV14	-	TRBJ2-2	TRBD2	TGTGCCAGCAGCCAAGTTAGCGGGGGGACCACCGGGGAGCTGTTTTTT	CASSQVSGGTTGELFF
TRBV18	-	TRBJ2-1	-	TGTGCCAGCTCACCCGGCCCAAGCTCCTACAATGAGCAGTTCTTC	CASSPGPSSYNEQFF
TRBV6-5	-	TRBJ2-1	-	TGTGCCAGCAGTTACGGGAGTAGCTCCCTGTTCTTC	CASSYGSSSLFF
TRBV24-1	-	TRBJ2-5	-	TGTGCCACCAGTGCGGGATCGGGCGTGGAGACCCAGTACTTC	CATSAGSGVETQYF
TRBV30	-	TRBJ2-1	TRBD2	TGTGCCGAATCAAGGGACTACAGTTTCGGTGAGCAGTTCTTC	CAESRDYSFGEQFF
TRBV6-1	-	TRBJ1-6	-	TGTGCCAGCAGTGACGCTCAGGGTCCATCACCCCTCCACTTT	CASSDAQGPSPLHF
TRBV2	-	TRBJ2-2	TRBD2	TGTGCCAGCAGTGAACGACTAGCGGGAGTTTCCGGGGAGCTGTTTTTT	CASSERLAGVSGELFF
TRBV4-1	-	TRBJ1-1	-	TGCGCCAGCAGCCAAGATTTCAGGGGCAGGCCTGAAGCTTTCTTT	CASSQDFRGRPEAFF
TRBV5-1	-	TRBJ1-4	-	TGCGCCAGCAGCTTTGGGGAAAAACTGTTTTTT	CASSFGEKLFF
TRBV30	-	TRBJ2-3	TRBD1	TGTGCCTGGACCCGTAATTTCGGACAGGGGGTTACAGATACGCAGTATTTT	CAWTRNFGQGVTDTQYF
TRBV7-9	-	TRBJ2-1	-	TGTGCCAGCAGTCAGAGGGGGTTGGCGGACGATGAGCAGTTCTTC	CASSQRGLADDEQFF
TRBV3-1/TRBV3-2	-	TRBJ2-7	TRBD1	TGTGCCAGCAGCCAAGCTCGGGGACAGGGGAGGAACGAGCAGTACTTC	CASSQARGQGRNEQYF
TRBV12-3/TRBV12-4	-	TRBJ1-2	-	TGTGCCAGCAGTCCCCTGTATTATGGCTACACCTTC	CASSPLYYGYTF
TRBV27	-	TRBJ2-1	TRBD2	TGTGCCTCCCGGTGGGACTATAGCTCCTACAATGAGCAGTTCTTC	CASRWDYSSYNEQFF
TRBV6-6	-	TRBJ2-7	-	TGTGCCAGCAGACTGGAGGGCAGCGAGCAGTACTTC	CASRLEGSEQYF
TRBV5-6	-	TRBJ1-4	TRBD1	TGTGCCAGCAGCTTAAGGGACAGGGCTAATGAAAAACTGTTTTTT	CASSLRDRANEKLFF
TRBV7-9	-	TRBJ1-1	TRBD1	TGTGCCAGCAGCTTACGGGGACAGTGGGACACTGAAGCTTTCTTT	CASSLRGQWDTEAFF
TRBV18	-	TRBJ2-7	-	TGTGCCAGCTCACCACCGGACCCCTACGAGCAGTACTTC	CASSPPDPYEQYF
TRBV5-1	few	TRBJ2-2	-	TGCGCCAGCAGCCCGAGGGTGGAGGACGGGGAGCTGTTTTTT	CASSPRVEDGELFF
TRBV18	-	TRBJ2-3	TRBD2	TGTGCCAGCGCCGAGGCGGGAGCTATAGATACGCAGTATTTT	CASAEAGAIDTQYF
TRBV19	-	TRBJ1-1	-	TGTGCCAGTAGCCCCAGGGAAGCAGTAAAAGCTTTCTTT	CASSPREAVKAFF
TRBV18	-	TRBJ2-1	-	TGTGCCAGCTCATCCGGAGGGGATGAGCAGTTCTTC	CASSSGGDEQFF
TRBV5-6	once	TRBJ1-4	-	TGTGCCAGCAGCTTGAGGCGGACCGAACTGTTTTTT	CASSLRRTELFF
TRBV7-9	-	TRBJ2-7	-	TGTGCCAGCAGTTCGGACTCGACCTACGAGCAGTACTTC	CASSSDSTYEQYF
TRBV12-5	-	TRBJ2-1	TRBD2	TGTGCTAGTGGTTTGGTACGGACTAGCGGGGGCAATGAGCAGTTCTTC	CASGLVRTSGGNEQFF
TRBV5-8	-	TRBJ2-7	-	TGTGCCAGCAGCTTGTACACACTGCTCACCTACGAGCAGTACTTC	CASSLYTLLTYEQYF
TRBV11-2	-	TRBJ1-5	-	TGTGCCAGCAGCCTCTCGGGGCCGCGGCAGCCCCAGCATTTT	CASSLSGPRQPQHF
TRBV6-2/TRBV6-3	-	TRBJ1-2	-	TGTGCCAGCAGTTACCGGGGGGCAGCGTATGGCTACACCTTC	CASSYRGAAYGYTF
TRBV7-6	-	TRBJ2-2	-	TGTGCCAGCAGCTTAGAGCGGCTAGCGACCGGGGAGCTGTTTTTT	CASSLERLATGELFF
TRBV5-1	-	TRBJ1-4	-	TGCGCCAGCAGACCCCTAGGGCTGGCTAATGAAAAACTGTTTTTT	CASRPLGLANEKLFF
TRBV12-3/TRBV12-4	-	TRBJ1-1	TRBD1	TGTGCCAGCAGTACAACAGGGGTAGCTTTCTTT	CASSTTGVAFF
TRBV6-2/TRBV6-3	-	TRBJ1-1	-	TGTGCCAGCAGCTTCGGGGGGGACACTGAAGCTTTCTTT	CASSFGGDTEAFF
TRBV23-1	-	TRBJ1-2	-	TGCGCCAGCAGTCAACAGGGGAACTATGGCTACACCTTC	CASSQQGNYGYTF
TRBV27	once	TRBJ2-5	-	TGTGCCAGCAGTTTATACCCGGCGCAGCTAGAGACCCAGTACTTC	CASSLYPAQLETQYF